This T cell receptor beta chain was identified during a study of T cells in Graves' hyperthyroidism and ophthalmopathy. General study results and limits: The model's output predicted ophthalmopathy at a median of approximately 6.5 months prior to onset.

RNA transcripts yielded amplified TCR beta CDR3 regions. The HTBI primer set was used in a first-round RT-PCR of the TCR CDR3. Using its own MiXCR run on the multiplex PCR reads, TCRdb lists one record per CDR3 protein. Here the sample spans 340,000 or so distinct CDR3 sequences, around a sixth being singletons. The junction had 2 bases not matched to a gene; V was cut back by 8 bases and J by 1 base. This CDR3 has 13 amino acids. This clonotype was seen a few times. Its antigen remains unknown. Patients between 18 and 65 years old had hyperthyroidism, newly diagnosed and lasting under 2 months. PBMCs stemmed from approximately 9.1 ml fresh peripheral blood.

The TCR originated in a man in his thirties or forties with Graves' hyperthyroidism. What was sequenced was blood. This sequence joins TRBV12-3 or TRBV12-4 and TRBJ2-7, with 10 bases identical to TRBD2. CDR3 in amino acids: CASGLAASYEQYF. The CDR3 DNA sequence: TGTGCCAGCGGACTAGCGGCTTCCTACGAGCAGTACTTC.